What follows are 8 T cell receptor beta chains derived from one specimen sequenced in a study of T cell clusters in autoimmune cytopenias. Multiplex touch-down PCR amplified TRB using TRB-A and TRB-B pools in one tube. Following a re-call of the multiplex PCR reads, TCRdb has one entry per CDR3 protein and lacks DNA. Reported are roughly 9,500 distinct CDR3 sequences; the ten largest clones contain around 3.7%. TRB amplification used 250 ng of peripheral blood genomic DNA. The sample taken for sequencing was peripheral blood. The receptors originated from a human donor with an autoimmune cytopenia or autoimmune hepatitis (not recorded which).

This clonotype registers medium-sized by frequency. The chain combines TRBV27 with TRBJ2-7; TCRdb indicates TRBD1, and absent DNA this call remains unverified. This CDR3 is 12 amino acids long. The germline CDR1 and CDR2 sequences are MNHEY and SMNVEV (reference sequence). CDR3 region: CASSTHGNEQYF.

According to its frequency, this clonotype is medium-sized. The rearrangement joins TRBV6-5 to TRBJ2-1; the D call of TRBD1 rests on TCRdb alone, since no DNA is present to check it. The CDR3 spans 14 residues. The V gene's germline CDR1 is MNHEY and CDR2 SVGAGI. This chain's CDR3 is CASSYSLGATEQFF.

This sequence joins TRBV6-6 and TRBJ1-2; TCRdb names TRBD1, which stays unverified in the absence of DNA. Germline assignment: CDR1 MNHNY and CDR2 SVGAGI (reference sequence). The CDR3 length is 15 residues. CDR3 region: CASSYGTGRLQGYTF.

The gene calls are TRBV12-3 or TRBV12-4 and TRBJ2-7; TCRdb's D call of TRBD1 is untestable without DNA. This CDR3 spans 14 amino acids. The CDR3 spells CASSFRQGAYEQYF.

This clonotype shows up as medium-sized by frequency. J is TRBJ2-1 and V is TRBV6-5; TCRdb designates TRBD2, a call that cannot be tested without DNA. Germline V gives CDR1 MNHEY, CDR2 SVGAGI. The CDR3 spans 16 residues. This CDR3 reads CASSSGRALRYNEQFF.

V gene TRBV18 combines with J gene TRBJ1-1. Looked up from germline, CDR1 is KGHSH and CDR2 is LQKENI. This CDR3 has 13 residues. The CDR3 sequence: CASSPGVNTEAFF.

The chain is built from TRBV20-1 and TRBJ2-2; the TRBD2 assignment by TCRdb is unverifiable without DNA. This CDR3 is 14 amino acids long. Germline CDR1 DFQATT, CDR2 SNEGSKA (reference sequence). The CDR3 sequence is CSATRDSNTGELFF.

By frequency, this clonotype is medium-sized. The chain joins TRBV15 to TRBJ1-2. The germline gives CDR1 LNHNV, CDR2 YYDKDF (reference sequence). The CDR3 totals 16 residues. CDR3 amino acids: CATSRDSGPAGWGYTF.